These 27 T cell receptor beta chains share one sample of origin, sequenced in a study of cytomegalovirus exposure and HLA in healthy donors. The PCR used 60 Vbeta and 13 Jbeta primers. The method was immunoSEQ multiplex PCR; TCRdb's version includes in-frame clones alone and lacks a portion of them. The sample holds 90,000 to 120,000 clones, roughly 82% seen once. Material for sequencing was PBMCs. These receptors were taken from a man aged 25 to 40 in good health and CMV-seropositive.

This clone showed up just a few times. The DNA for the CDR3 is TGTGCCAGCAGTGTTGGGCAGAATAATGAAAAACTGTTTTTT. The encoded protein is CASSVGQNNEKLFF. J is TRBJ1-4 and V is TRBV2; D gene ambiguous. The germline CDR1 and CDR2 sequences are SNHLY and FYNNEI. This CDR3 has 14 amino acids. Deletions cut 4 bases from V and 4 bases from J, with 10 bases between.

CDR3 sequence reads: CASSRDRNYGYTF. CDR3 nucleotides: TGTGCCAGCAGCCGGGACAGAAACTATGGCTACACCTTC. The chain couples TRBV5-6 to TRBJ1-2, with TRBD1 matching over 7 bases. The trim removed 4 bases at V and 2 bases at J, leaving 2 bases unmatched. The CDR3 is 13 residues long. Germline-derived CDR1 and CDR2 are SGHDT and YYEEEE.

This clone was picked up one time. The CDR3 sequence: CASSDSFSYEQYF. The DNA for the CDR3 is TGTGCCAGCAGCGACAGTTTCTCCTACGAGCAGTACTTC. V is TRBV27 and J is TRBJ2-5, with D possibly being TRBD1 (5 bases). With the DNA end fitting TRBJ2-7 better, the J assignment may be wrong. The germline gives CDR1 MNHEY, CDR2 SMNVEV (reference sequence). CDR3 length: 13 residues.

The V and J genes are TRBV2 and TRBJ2-7; D uncertain. Germline loops: CDR1 SNHLY, CDR2 FYNNEI. The CDR3 consists of 14 residues. V dropped 9 bases and J dropped 4 bases, with 19 bases sitting between them. Written as DNA, the CDR3 is TGTGCCAGTTGCAAGCAGAAGGCGGCATACGAGCAGTACTTC. It specifies CASCKQKAAYEQYF.

As for this clone: The same CDR3 arises from other DNA sequences in this sample as well. This CDR3 is CASSLSGDSYEQYF. CDR3 bases: TGTGCCAGCAGCTTGAGCGGGGACTCCTACGAGCAGTACTTC. The chain is built from TRBV5-6 and TRBJ2-7, with 7 bases matching TRBD2. CDR1 is SGHDT and CDR2 is YYEEEE in the germline V gene. J was trimmed by 0 bases and V by 1 base; bases with no gene match: 1. There are 14 residues in the CDR3.

V usage is TRBV27 and J usage is TRBJ1-2; 8 positions match TRBD1. Germline lookup yields CDR1 MNHEY and CDR2 SMNVEV (reference sequence). The length of the CDR3 is 15 residues. V dropped 3 bases and J dropped 5; count of bases not matched to a gene: 8. The CDR3 region has the DNA TGTGCCAGCAGTTTCGGACCGGGACAGGAATATGGCTACACCTTC. Its translation: CASSFGPGQEYGYTF.

A single count supports this clone. This chain's CDR3 is CASSETGSGLWTDTQYF. The CDR3 nucleotides are TGTGCCAGCAGTGAAACAGGGTCGGGTCTTTGGACAGATACGCAGTATTTT. This chain uses TRBV2 with TRBJ2-3; D is possibly TRBD1 (6 bases). This CDR3 has 17 amino acids. The V and J ends lost 2 bases and 3 bases respectively, with 18 bases between them. Germline loops: CDR1 SNHLY, CDR2 FYNNEI. Complete variable domain (other parts from reference TRBV2 and TRBJ2-3): EPEVTQTPSHQVTQMGQEVILRCVPISNHLYFYWYRQILGQKVEFLVSFYNNEISEKSEIFDDQFSVERPDGSNFTLKIRSTKLEDSAMYFCASSETGSGLWTDTQYFGPGTRLTVL.

The chain couples TRBV6-1 to TRBJ2-2, with D possibly TRBD1 on 6 matching bases. Trimming removed 6 bases at V and 4 bases at J, with 9 bases between. Germline V gives CDR1 MNHNS, CDR2 SASEGT. The CDR3 consists of 13 residues. Written as DNA, the CDR3 is TGTGCCAGCAGGGGGGCCGCCACCGGGGAGCTGTTTTTT. As protein: CASRGAATGELFF.

This clone was found a few times. J is TRBJ2-1 and V is TRBV6-6; tentative D call: TRBD1 (5 bases). The CDR3 is made up of 14 amino acids. The V gene lost 0 bases and the J gene lost 3 bases, with 6 bases spanning the gap. Looked up from germline, CDR1 is MNHNY and CDR2 is SVGAGI (reference sequence). The CDR3 sequence: CASSYSRVYNEQFF. CDR3 DNA: TGTGCCAGCAGTTACTCCAGGGTCTACAATGAGCAGTTCTTC.

This clone appeared a few times. This rearrangement joins TRBV5-6 to TRBJ1-2; 7 nucleotides match TRBD1. The CDR3 runs 15 residues. The germline gives CDR1 SGHDT, CDR2 YYEEEE. V shed 3 bases and J 2 bases; nucleotides not matched to a gene: 7. CDR3 in amino acids: CASSSMGQQNYGYTF. CDR3 in DNA: TGTGCCAGCAGCTCAATGGGACAGCAGAACTATGGCTACACCTTC.

This chain connects TRBV9 to TRBJ1-2; tentatively, D is TRBD1 (5 bases). Trimming shortened V by 0 bases and J by 7 bases, and 16 bases separated the two germline ends. In germline, CDR1 is SGDLS, CDR2 YYNGEE. The CDR3 extends over 15 amino acids. DNA for the CDR3: TGTGCCAGCAGCGTAGCAGGGCAGGGTAAAACTGGCTACACCTTC. It encodes CASSVAGQGKTGYTF.

V usage is TRBV7-8 and J usage is TRBJ2-5; D possibly corresponds to TRBD2 (7 bases). The J call may be mistaken, given a closer DNA end match to TRBJ2-7. Germline lookup yields CDR1 SGHVS and CDR2 FQNEAQ. The CDR3 is 15 amino acids. Written as DNA, the CDR3 is TGTGCCAGCAGCTCGATGGGGGGGCCTTCCTACGAGCAGTACTTC. This translates into CASSSMGGPSYEQYF.

The genes are TRBV7-9 and TRBJ2-1; D ambiguous. Trimming stripped 3 bases from V and 5 bases from J, with 14 bases between. Germline CDR1 reads SEHNR; CDR2 reads FQNEAQ (reference sequence). CDR3 length: 15 residues. This CDR3 reads CASSFYSLINNEQFF. CDR3 coding DNA: TGTGCCAGCAGCTTCTATTCTCTTATCAACAATGAGCAGTTCTTC.

This clone has just a few counts. The V gene is TRBV29-1, the J gene TRBJ2-3, with 10 bases matching TRBD2. Per the germline V gene, CDR1 is SQVTM and CDR2 is ANQGSEA. The CDR3 covers 12 residues. V shed 4 bases and J 6 bases; nucleotides not matched to a gene: 1. CDR3 loop: CSVATSGDTQYF. In DNA form, the CDR3 reads TGCAGCGTTGCGACTAGCGGGGATACGCAGTATTTT.

V and J are TRBV10-1 and TRBJ2-1; 10 bases are shared with TRBD2. CDR3 length equals 16 residues. The germline CDR1 and CDR2 sequences are WNHNN and SYGVQD (reference sequence). With V trimmed by 3 bases and J by 5 bases, 7 bases remained unmatched. CDR3 sequence: CASSDQLAGYHNEQFF. CDR3 bases: TGCGCCAGCAGTGACCAACTAGCGGGGTACCACAATGAGCAGTTCTTC.

The chain recombines TRBV18 with TRBJ2-7, with 7 bases that match TRBD2. This CDR3 has 15 amino acids. The germline V gene has CDR1 KGHSH and CDR2 LQKENI. J gave up 5 bases and V 3 bases, and 10 bases lay outside the gene matches. The CDR3 DNA reads as TGTGCCAGCTCACCCCTGCGGGGGAATCCTCACGAGCAGTACTTC. Amino acid sequence: CASSPLRGNPHEQYF.

The chain links TRBV6-1 to TRBJ2-1, with D uncertain. The CDR3 extends over 15 amino acids. CDR1 is MNHNS, CDR2 SASEGT, per germline. V lost 1 base, J lost 8 bases, and 15 bases lay in between. CDR3 amino acids: CASSEGGSHRYEQFF. The CDR3 DNA reads TGTGCCAGCAGTGAAGGAGGCTCGCATCGGTATGAGCAGTTCTTC.

The chain has TRBV5-1 and TRBJ1-1, with D perhaps TRBD1 (5 bases). This CDR3 has 13 residues. Trimming pared 2 bases from V and 3 bases from J, leaving 8 bases between. Germline CDR1 and CDR2: SGHRS and YFSETQ. The CDR3 here is CASSFKGDTEAFF. The CDR3 nucleotides are TGCGCCAGCAGCTTCAAAGGGGACACTGAAGCTTTCTTT.

The chain is built from TRBV19 and TRBJ1-1, with D possibly being TRBD1 (5 bases). V lost 1 base and J 4 bases, leaving 13 bases between the germline ends. The CDR3 covers 15 residues. The germline gives CDR1 LNHDA, CDR2 SQIVND (reference sequence). CDR3 residues: CASSIGGPGSTEAFF. CDR3 DNA: TGTGCCAGTAGTATAGGCGGCCCAGGGTCCACTGAAGCTTTCTTT. Full variable domain (outside the CDR3, taken from reference TRBV19 and TRBJ1-1): DGGITQSPKYLFRKEGQNVTLSCEQNLNHDAMYWYRQDPGQGLRLIYYSQIVNDFQKGDIAEGYSVSREKKESFPLTVTSAQKNPTAFYLCASSIGGPGSTEAFFGQGTRLTVV.

V is TRBV30 and J is TRBJ1-2; D is undetermined. Trimming removed 6 bases from V and 8 bases from J, with 19 bases in between. This CDR3 region has 13 residues. Per the germline V gene, CDR1 is GTSNPN and CDR2 is SVGIG (reference sequence). CDR3 region: CACNLVSSRGYTF. In DNA, the CDR3 is TGTGCCTGCAATTTAGTGTCTTCTCGCGGCTACACCTTC.

The chain links TRBV7-2 to TRBJ2-3; the match to TRBD2 covers 14 bases. Trimming cost V 6 bases and J 2 bases; bases outside gene matches: 7. The CDR3 has 17 amino acids. The germline V gene has CDR1 SGHTA and CDR2 FQGNSA. Here the CDR3 reads CASRSAGLAGDTDTQYF. The CDR3 DNA reads TGTGCCAGCAGGTCGGCGGGACTAGCGGGGGACACAGATACGCAGTATTTT.

V and J are TRBV9 and TRBJ1-2; 9 bases map to TRBD1. The germline gives CDR1 SGDLS, CDR2 YYNGEE. The CDR3 length is 15 residues. The J segment lost 2 bases and the V segment lost 1 base, leaving 3 bases of the junction unmatched. This chain's CDR3 is CASSVTGGRNYGYTF. The CDR3 nucleotides are TGTGCCAGCAGCGTAACAGGGGGCAGAAACTATGGCTACACCTTC.

The rearrangement uses TRBV5-1 and TRBJ2-7; 9 bases fit TRBD1. J gave up 2 bases and V 4 bases, and 4 bases lay outside the gene matches. This CDR3 has 14 residues. Germline V gene sequence: CDR1 SGHRS, CDR2 YFSETQ. CDR3 nucleotide sequence: TGCGCCAGCAGCGACCGGGACAGGGCCTACGAGCAGTACTTC. This sequence encodes CASSDRDRAYEQYF.

V is TRBV5-8 and J is TRBJ1-2, with D unresolved. The germline gives CDR1 SGHTS, CDR2 YDEGEE. CDR3 length equals 14 residues. V shed 2 bases and J shed 0 bases, with 8 bases lying between them. The CDR3 nucleotides are TGTGCCAGCAGCTTAAGAGTGTCTAACTATGGCTACACCTTC. It codes for CASSLRVSNYGYTF. The full variable domain, in which reference TRBV5-8 and TRBJ1-2 provide the parts outside the CDR3, is EAGVTQSPTHLIKTRGQQATLRCSPISGHTSVYWYQQALGLGLQFLLWYDEGEERNRGNFPPRFSGRQFPNYSSELNVNALELEDSALYLCASSLRVSNYGYTFGSGTRLTVV.

This clone was seen only a few times. The CDR3 loop reads CASSPRDRNYGYTF. The CDR3, as DNA: TGTGCCAGCTCACCACGGGACAGGAACTATGGCTACACCTTC. The rearrangement joins TRBV18 to TRBJ1-2; 8 bases are a match to TRBD1. From germline, CDR1 is KGHSH and CDR2 LQKENI. The CDR3 is 14 residues long. With 1 base clipped from V and 2 bases from J, the junction kept 0 bases outside the gene matches. The whole variable domain, remainder taken from reference TRBV18 and TRBJ1-2, is NAGVMQNPRHLVRRRGQEARLRCSPMKGHSHVYWYRQLPEEGLKFMVYLQKENIIDESGMPKERFSAEFPKEGPSILRIQQVVRGDSAAYFCASSPRDRNYGYTFGSGTRLTVV.

The chain joins TRBV13 to TRBJ2-7; a possible D gene is TRBD2 (6 bases). Germline values: CDR1 PRHDT, CDR2 FYEKMQ (reference sequence). Deletions cut 5 bases from V and 2 bases from J, with 16 bases between. The CDR3 is made up of 15 amino acids. The CDR3 loop reads CASSRGGTGPYEQYF. In DNA form, the CDR3 reads TGTGCCAGCAGCCGGGGTGGGACTGGACCCTACGAGCAGTACTTC.

The chain links TRBV19 to TRBJ2-1; 12 bases match TRBD2. Germline-derived CDR1 and CDR2 are LNHDA and SQIVND (reference sequence). The junction had 12 bases not matched to a gene; V was cut back by 6 bases and J by 9 bases. The CDR3 spans 16 residues. The CDR3 is CASRPEGLAGGLEQFF. CDR3 in DNA: TGTGCCAGTAGGCCCGAAGGCCTAGCGGGGGGGCTTGAGCAGTTCTTC.